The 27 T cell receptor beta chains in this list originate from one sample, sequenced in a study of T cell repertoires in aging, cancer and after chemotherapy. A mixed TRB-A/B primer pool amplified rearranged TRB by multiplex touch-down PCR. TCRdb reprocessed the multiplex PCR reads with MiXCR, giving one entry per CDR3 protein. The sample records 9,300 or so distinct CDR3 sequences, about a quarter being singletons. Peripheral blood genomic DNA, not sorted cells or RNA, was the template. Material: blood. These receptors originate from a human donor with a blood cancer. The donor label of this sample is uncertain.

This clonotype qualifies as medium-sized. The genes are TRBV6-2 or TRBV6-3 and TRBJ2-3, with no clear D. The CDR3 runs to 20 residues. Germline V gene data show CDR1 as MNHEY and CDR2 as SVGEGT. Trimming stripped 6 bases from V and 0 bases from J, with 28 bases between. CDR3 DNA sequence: TGTGCCAGCAGCCCTCCACCTCGGACGTCGAGCCTAGGGAGCACAGATACGCAGTATTTT. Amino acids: CASSPPPRTSSLGSTDTQYF.

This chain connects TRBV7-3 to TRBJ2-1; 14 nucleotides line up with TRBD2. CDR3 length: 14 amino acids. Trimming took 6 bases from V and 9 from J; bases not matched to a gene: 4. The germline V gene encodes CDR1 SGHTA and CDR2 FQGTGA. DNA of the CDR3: TGTGCCAGCAGTCATGGACTAGCGGGAGGTGAGCAGTTCTTC. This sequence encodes CASSHGLAGGEQFF.

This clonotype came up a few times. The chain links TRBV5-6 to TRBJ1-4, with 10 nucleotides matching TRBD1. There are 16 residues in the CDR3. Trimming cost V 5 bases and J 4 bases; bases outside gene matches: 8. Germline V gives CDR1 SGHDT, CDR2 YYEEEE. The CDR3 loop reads CASSSGTGVVNEKLFF. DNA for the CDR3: TGTGCCAGCAGTTCCGGGACAGGGGTCGTTAATGAAAAACTGTTTTTT.

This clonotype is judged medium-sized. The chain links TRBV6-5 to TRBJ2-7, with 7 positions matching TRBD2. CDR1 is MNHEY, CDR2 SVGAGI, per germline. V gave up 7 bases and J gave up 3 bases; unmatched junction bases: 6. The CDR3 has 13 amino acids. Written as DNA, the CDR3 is TGTGCCAGCACGCTCCAGCGGGGCTACGAGCAGTACTTC. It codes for CASTLQRGYEQYF.

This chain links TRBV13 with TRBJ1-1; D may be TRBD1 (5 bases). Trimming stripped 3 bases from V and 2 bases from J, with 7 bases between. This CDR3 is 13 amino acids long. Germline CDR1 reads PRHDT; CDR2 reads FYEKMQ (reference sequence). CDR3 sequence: CASSFRDNTEAFF. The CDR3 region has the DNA TGTGCCAGCAGCTTCAGGGATAACACTGAAGCTTTCTTT.

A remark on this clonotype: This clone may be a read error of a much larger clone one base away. CDR3 protein: CASSYPSGANVQTF. The CDR3 coding sequence is TGTGCCAGCAGTTACCCCTCTGGGGCCAACGTCCAGACTTTC. The chain employs TRBV6-6 and TRBJ2-6; the D gene is possibly TRBD1 (5 bases). The V gene's germline CDR1 is MNHNY and CDR2 SVGAGI (reference sequence). This CDR3 comprises 14 residues.

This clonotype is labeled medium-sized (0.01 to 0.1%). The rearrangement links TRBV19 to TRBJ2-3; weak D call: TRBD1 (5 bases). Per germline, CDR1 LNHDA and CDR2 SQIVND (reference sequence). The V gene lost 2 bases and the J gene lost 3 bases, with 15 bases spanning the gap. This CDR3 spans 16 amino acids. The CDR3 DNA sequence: TGTGCCAGTAGTATAACAGGCCACTACCGAACAGATACGCAGTATTTT. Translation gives CASSITGHYRTDTQYF.

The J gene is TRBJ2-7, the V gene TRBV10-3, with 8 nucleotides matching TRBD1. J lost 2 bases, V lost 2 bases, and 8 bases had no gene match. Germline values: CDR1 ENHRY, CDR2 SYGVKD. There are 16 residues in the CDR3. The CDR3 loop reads CAISEPPETGAYEQYF. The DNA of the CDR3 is TGTGCCATCAGTGAGCCTCCGGAGACAGGGGCCTACGAGCAGTACTTC.

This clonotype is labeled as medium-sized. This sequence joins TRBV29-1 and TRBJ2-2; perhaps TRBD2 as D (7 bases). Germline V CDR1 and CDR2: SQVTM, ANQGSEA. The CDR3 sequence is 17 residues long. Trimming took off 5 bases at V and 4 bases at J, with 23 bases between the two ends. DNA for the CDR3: TGCAGCGTTACTACCATTAGGGGGGGGCTTGGCACCGGGGAGCTGTTTTTT. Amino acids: CSVTTIRGGLGTGELFF.

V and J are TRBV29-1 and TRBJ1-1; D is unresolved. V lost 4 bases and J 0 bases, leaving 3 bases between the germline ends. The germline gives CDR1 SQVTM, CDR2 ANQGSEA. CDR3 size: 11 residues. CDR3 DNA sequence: TGCAGCGTTGCTCTGAACACTGAAGCTTTCTTT. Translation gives CSVALNTEAFF.

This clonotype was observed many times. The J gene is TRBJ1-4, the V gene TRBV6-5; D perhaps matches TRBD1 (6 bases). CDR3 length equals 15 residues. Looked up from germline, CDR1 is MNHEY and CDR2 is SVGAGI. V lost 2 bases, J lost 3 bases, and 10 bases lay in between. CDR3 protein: CASSYGGRSNEKLFF. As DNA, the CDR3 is TGTGCCAGCAGTTACGGGGGGCGGTCTAATGAAAAACTGTTTTTT.

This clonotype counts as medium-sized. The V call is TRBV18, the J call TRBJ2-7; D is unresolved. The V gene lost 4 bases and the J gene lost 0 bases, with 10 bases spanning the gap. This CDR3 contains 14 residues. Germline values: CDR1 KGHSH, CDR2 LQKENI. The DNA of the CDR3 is TGTGCCAGCTCACTCGGCAGCAGCTCCTACGAGCAGTACTTC. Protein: CASSLGSSSYEQYF.

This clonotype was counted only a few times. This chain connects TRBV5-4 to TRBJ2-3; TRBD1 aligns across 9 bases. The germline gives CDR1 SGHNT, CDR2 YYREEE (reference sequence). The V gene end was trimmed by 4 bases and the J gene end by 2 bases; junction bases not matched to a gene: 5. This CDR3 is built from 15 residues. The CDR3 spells CASSPGQGTTDTQYF. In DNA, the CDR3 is TGTGCCAGCAGCCCCGGACAGGGGACCACAGATACGCAGTATTTT.

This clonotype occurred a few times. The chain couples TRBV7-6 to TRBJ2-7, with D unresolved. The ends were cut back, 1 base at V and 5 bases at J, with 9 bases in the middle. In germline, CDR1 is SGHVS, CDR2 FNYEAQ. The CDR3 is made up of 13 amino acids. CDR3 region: CASSLEVVDEQYF. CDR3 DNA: TGTGCCAGCAGCTTAGAGGTGGTGGACGAGCAGTACTTC.

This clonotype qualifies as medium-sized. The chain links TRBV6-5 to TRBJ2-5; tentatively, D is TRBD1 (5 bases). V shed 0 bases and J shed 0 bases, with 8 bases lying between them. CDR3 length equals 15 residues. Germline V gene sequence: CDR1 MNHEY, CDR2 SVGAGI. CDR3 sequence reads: CASSYSGRNQETQYF. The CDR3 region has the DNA TGTGCCAGCAGTTACTCGGGGCGGAACCAAGAGACCCAGTACTTC.

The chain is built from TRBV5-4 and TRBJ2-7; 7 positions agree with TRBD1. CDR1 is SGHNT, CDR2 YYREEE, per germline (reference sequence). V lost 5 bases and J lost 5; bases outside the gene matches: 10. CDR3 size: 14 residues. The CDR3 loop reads CASRLQGFKDEQYF. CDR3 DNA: TGTGCCAGCAGATTACAGGGGTTTAAGGACGAGCAGTACTTC.

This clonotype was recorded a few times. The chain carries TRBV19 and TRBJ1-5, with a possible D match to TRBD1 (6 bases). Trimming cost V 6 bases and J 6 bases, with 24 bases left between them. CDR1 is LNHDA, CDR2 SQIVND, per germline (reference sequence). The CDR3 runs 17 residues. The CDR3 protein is CASRTPWAGVYGQPQHF. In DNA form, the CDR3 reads TGTGCCAGTAGGACCCCCTGGGCAGGGGTATATGGTCAGCCCCAGCATTTT.

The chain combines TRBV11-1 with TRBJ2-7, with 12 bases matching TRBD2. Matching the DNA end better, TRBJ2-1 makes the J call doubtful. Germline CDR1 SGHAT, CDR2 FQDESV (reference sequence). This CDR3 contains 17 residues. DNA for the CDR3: TGTGCCAGCAGCTTAGCCGGACTAGCGGGACGATCCCATGAGCAGTTCTTC. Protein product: CASSLAGLAGRSHEQFF.

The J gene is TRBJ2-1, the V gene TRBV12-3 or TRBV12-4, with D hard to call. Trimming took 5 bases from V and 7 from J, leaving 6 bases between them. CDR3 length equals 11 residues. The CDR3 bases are TGTGCCAGCAGTCTCGGTAATGAGCAGTTCTTC. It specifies CASSLGNEQFF.

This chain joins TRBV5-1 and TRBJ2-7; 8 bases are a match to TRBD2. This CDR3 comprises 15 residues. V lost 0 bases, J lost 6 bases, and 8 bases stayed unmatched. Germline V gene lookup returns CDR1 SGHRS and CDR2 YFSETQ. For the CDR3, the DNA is TGCGCCAGCAGCTTGGCAGTTGGAGCGGGAGCCGAGCAGTACTTC. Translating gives CASSLAVGAGAEQYF.

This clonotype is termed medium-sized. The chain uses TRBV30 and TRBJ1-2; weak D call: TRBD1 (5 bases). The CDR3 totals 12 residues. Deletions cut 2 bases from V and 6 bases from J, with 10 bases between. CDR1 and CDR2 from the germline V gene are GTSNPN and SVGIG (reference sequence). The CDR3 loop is CAWSMGHDGYTF. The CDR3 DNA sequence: TGTGCCTGGAGTATGGGGCACGATGGCTACACCTTC.

CDR3: CASSLKNGFGTDTQYF. For the CDR3, the DNA is TGTGCCAGCAGCTTAAAAAATGGTTTCGGCACAGATACGCAGTATTTT. V is TRBV7-6 and J is TRBJ2-3; no definite D call. V was clipped by 2 bases and J by 1 base, with 13 bases between them. Germline assignment: CDR1 SGHVS and CDR2 FNYEAQ. This CDR3 has 16 amino acids.

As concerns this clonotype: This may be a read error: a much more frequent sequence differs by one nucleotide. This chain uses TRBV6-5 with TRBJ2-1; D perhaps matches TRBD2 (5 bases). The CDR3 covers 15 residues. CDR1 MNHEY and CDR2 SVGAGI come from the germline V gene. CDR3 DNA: TGTGCCAACAGTTACTCTGGAATCCAGCGGAATGAGCAGTTCTTC. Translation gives CANSYSGIQRNEQFF.

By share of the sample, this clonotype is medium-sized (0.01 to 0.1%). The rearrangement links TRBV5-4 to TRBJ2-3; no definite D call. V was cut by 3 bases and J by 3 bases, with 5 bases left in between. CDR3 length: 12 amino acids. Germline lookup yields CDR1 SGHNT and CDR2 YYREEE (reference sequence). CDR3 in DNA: TGTGCCAGCAGCTCCCGAACAGATACGCAGTATTTT. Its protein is CASSSRTDTQYF.

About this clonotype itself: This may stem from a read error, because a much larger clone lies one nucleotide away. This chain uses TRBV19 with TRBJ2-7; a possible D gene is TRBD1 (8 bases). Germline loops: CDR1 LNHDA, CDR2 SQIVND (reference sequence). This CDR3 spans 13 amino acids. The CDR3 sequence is CGSSPQGGYEQYF. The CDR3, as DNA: TGTGGCAGTAGCCCACAGGGGGGGTACGAGCAGTACTTC.

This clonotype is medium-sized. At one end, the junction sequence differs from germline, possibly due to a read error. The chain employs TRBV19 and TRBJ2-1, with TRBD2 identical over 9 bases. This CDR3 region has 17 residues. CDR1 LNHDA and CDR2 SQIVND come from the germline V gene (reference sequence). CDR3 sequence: CASSARSGTSSHNEQFF. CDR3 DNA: TGTGCCAGTAGTGCCCGATCCGGGACTAGCTCCCACAATGAGCAGTTCTTC.

In nucleotides, the CDR3 is TGTGCCAGCAGCTTAGGTCGCTCGAACAGGGTTAATGAAAAACTGTTTTTT. This codes for CASSLGRSNRVNEKLFF. The rearrangement uses TRBV13 and TRBJ1-4; the D gene is possibly TRBD1 (6 bases). The CDR3 is 17 amino acids. Trimming stripped 0 bases from V and 4 bases from J, with 15 bases between. From germline, CDR1 is PRHDT and CDR2 FYEKMQ (reference sequence). Full variable domain (remainder filled in from reference TRBV13 and TRBJ1-4): AAGVIQSPRHLIKEKRETATLKCYPIPRHDTVYWYQQGPGQDPQFLISFYEKMQSDKGSIPDRFSAQQFSDYHSELNMSSLELGDSALYFCASSLGRSNRVNEKLFFGSGTQLSVL.